This T cell receptor beta chain was sequenced in a study of shared clonotypes between healthy human individuals. Sequencing used immunoSEQ multiplex PCR; TCRdb keeps in-frame clones, though not all of them. The table lists over a million clones, roughly 97% of them singletons. V lost 6 bases to trimming and J lost 4 bases; unmatched junction nucleotides: 7. This CDR3 is 14 amino acids long. Germline V gives CDR1 KGHSH, CDR2 LQKENI. Sequenced material: naive CD4+ T cells sorted from blood. Subset: CD45RA+ positively selected. The V gene is TRBV18, the J gene TRBJ2-7, with 9 positions matching TRBD1. This TCR was sampled from a man younger than 40 in good health. The CDR3 DNA reads TGTGCCAGCTCGCAAAGGACAGGGGTGTACGAGCAGTACTTC. It is translated as CASSQRTGVYEQYF.